Given below is one TCR beta chain in context. This sample was included in a study of T cells after somatic rescue of genetic block. In germline, CDR1 is MNHEY, CDR2 SMNVEV (reference sequence). The length of the CDR3 is 15 residues. The junction had 6 bases not matched to a gene; V was cut back by 3 bases and J by 3 bases. TCRdb keeps only in-frame clones here, not all; method: immunoSEQ multiplex PCR. Found here are approximately 110,000 clones, under 95% of them singletons; the top ten hold about 1.5%. V usage is TRBV27 and J usage is TRBJ1-1; TRBD1 aligns across 8 bases. This receptor was taken from a woman younger than 30. Sequencing was carried out using peripheral blood mononuclear cells (PBMCs). The CDR3 spells CASSFRGQRDTEAFF. Here the CDR3 DNA reads TGTGCCAGCAGTTTCAGGGGGCAGCGGGACACTGAAGCTTTCTTT.